This T cell receptor (beta chain) was found in a study of radiotherapy plus CTLA-4 blockade in lung cancer. Findings of the study overall: Radiotherapy was combined with ipilimumab, and tumor-derived TCR clones then expanded in blood.

The CDR3 spans 16 residues. Concerning this clone itself: The target antigen is unknown.

The table came from immunoSEQ multiplex PCR; TCRdb's copy has only in-frame clones and leaves some out. This table has 90,000 to 130,000 clones, 81% appearing once. The chain links TRBV21-1 to TRBJ1-1. TRBV21-1 is described as a pseudogene. The material was peripheral blood, obtained from a patient treated with radiotherapy plus ipilimumab. The sequence derives from a human donor with non-small cell lung cancer that progressed on radiotherapy plus ipilimumab. Some clones in this sample may be carry-over from other donors' samples. In DNA, the CDR3 is TGTGCCAGCAGCATAGGCCTACAGTGGGATGGGGCTGAAGCTTTCTTT. Translating gives CASSIGLQWDGAEAFF.